One and the same sample provided the 5 T cell receptor beta chains below, sequenced in a study of blood T cell repertoires in COVID-19. TCRdb keeps only in-frame clones here, not all; method: immunoSEQ multiplex PCR. The sample yields approximately 260,000 clones, over 75% seen once. The sequencing input was peripheral blood. The receptors stem from a human donor in a cohort sampled during active COVID-19.

V gene TRBV19 combines with J gene TRBJ2-7; 8 positions agree with TRBD2. Germline trimming cut 4 bases from V and 3 bases from J; bases unmatched to any gene: 8. The CDR3 contains 15 residues. CDR1 and CDR2 (germline): LNHDA, SQIVND (reference sequence). CDR3 nucleotides: TGTGCCAGTAGTACCCCCGGGAGGGCCCACTACGAGCAGTACTTC. Its protein is CASSTPGRAHYEQYF.

This clone came up once. V and J are TRBV7-2 and TRBJ2-7; 7 positions match TRBD1. V was clipped by 2 bases and J by 2 bases; unmatched bases: 3. This CDR3 is 14 amino acids long. Germline V gene sequence: CDR1 SGHTA, CDR2 FQGNSA. As DNA, the CDR3 is TGTGCCAGCAGCTTACAGGGGGTGGCCTACGAGCAGTACTTC. Translation: CASSLQGVAYEQYF.

The chain is built from TRBV7-9 and TRBJ1-1; D remains unclear. Germline assignment: CDR1 SEHNR and CDR2 FQNEAQ (reference sequence). The CDR3 spans 15 residues. The V end lost 5 bases, the J end lost 1 base, and 14 bases lay between the germline ends. Written as DNA, the CDR3 is TGTGCCAGCAGCCCGTCAGGATCGTGGAACACTGAAGCTTTCTTT. It is translated as CASSPSGSWNTEAFF. The full variable domain, with the rest looked up from reference TRBV7-9 and TRBJ1-1, is DTGVSQNPRHKITKRGQNVTFRCDPISEHNRLYWYRQTLGQGPEFLTYFQNEAQLEKSRLLSDRFSAERPKGSFSTLEIQRTEQGDSAMYLCASSPSGSWNTEAFFGQGTRLTVV.

This clone showed up just once. The chain links TRBV27 to TRBJ2-5; 14 bases line up with TRBD2. Per germline, CDR1 MNHEY and CDR2 SMNVEV (reference sequence). The CDR3 has 16 amino acids. The J segment lost 4 bases and the V segment lost 4 bases, leaving 5 bases of the junction unmatched. CDR3: CASSSTSGGAGETQYF. In DNA form, the CDR3 reads TGTGCCAGCAGTTCGACTAGCGGGGGGGCAGGAGAGACCCAGTACTTC.

This rearrangement joins TRBV15 to TRBJ2-5; D not resolved. The CDR3 is made up of 16 amino acids. The germline CDR1 and CDR2 sequences are LNHNV and YYDKDF (reference sequence). Trimming shortened V by 0 bases and J by 3 bases, and 14 bases separated the two germline ends. CDR3 nucleotides: TGTGCCACCAGCAGAGATTTGATGCGGCTCGAAGAGACCCAGTACTTC. As protein: CATSRDLMRLEETQYF.